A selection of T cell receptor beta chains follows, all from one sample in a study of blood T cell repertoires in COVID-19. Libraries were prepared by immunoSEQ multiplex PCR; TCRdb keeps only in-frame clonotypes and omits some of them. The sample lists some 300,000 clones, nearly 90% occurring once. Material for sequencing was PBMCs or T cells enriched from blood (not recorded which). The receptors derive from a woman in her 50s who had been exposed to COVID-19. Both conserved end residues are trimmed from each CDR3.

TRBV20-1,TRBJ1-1,SVLHLEAF
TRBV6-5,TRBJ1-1,ASSYRGQMNTEAF
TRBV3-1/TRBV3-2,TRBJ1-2,ASSHRQGVRYGYT
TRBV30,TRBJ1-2,AWSAPGQGSGYT
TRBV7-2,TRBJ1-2,ASRHRPGTGNYGYT
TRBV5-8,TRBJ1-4,ASSSTAQKLF
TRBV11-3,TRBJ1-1,ASSEGQGEMNTEAF
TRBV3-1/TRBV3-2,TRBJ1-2,ASSQRGGGPGYT
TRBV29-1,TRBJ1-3,SVEDRGSGNTIY
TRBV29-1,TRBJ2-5,SVLRDIGETQY
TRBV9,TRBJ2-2,ASSEGTGLNTGELF
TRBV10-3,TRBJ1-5,AISLGGGGQPQH
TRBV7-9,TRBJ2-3,ASRTGGGEDTQY
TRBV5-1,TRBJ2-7,ASSKYTGALAGSDYEQY
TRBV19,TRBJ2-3,ASSLEHPSTDTQY
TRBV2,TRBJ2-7,ASSLTVWTSGGSYEQY
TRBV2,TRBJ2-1,ASSNLGANYNEQF
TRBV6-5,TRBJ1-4,ASSQYSNEKLF
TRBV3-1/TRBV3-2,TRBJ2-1,ASCKTQKGTYNEQF
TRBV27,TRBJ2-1,ASSLSSSGGYNEQF